This TCR beta chain is drawn from a study of T cells in Graves' hyperthyroidism and ophthalmopathy. The study, taken as a whole, reports: A median approximately 6.5 months before onset, the model predicted ophthalmopathy.

With respect to this clonotype: No antigen is known for it.

Stable disease denoted Graves' hyperthyroidism without ophthalmopathy progression within 18 months. Uncontrolled infections, other autoimmune diseases, pregnancy or lactation led to exclusion of patients. TCR beta CDR3 sequences were amplified from RNA transcripts. Using the HTBI primer set, a first-round RT-PCR was run on the TCR CDR3. One entry per CDR3 protein results from TCRdb running MiXCR on the multiplex PCR reads. The sample carries over 650,000 distinct CDR3 sequences, 16% recorded once. Sequencing was performed on blood. The sequence derives from a man aged 18 to 29 with Graves' hyperthyroidism.

CDR3 sequence reads: CATSDSLAGGPVYEQYF. The CDR3 DNA sequence: TGTGCCACCAGTGATTCACTAGCGGGAGGGCCCGTTTACGAGCAGTACTTC. The chain couples TRBV24-1 to TRBJ2-7; 13 bases are a match to TRBD2. Unmatched junction bases numbered 7, after V lost 2 bases and J lost 4 bases. CDR1 and CDR2 (germline): KGHDR, SFDVKD. CDR3 length equals 17 residues.